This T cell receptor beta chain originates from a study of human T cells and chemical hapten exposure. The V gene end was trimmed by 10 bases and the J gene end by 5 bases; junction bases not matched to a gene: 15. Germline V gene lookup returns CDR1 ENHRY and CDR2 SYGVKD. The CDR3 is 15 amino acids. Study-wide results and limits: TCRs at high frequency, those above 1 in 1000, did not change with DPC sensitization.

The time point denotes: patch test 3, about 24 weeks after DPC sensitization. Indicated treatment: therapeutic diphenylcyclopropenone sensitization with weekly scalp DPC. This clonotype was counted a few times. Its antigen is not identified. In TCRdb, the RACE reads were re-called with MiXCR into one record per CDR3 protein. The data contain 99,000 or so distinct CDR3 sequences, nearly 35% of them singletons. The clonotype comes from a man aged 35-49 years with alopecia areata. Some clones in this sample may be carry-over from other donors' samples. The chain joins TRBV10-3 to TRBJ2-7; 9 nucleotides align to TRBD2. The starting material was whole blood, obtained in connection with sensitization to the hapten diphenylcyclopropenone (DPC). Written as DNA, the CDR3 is TGTGCCACCGTCATGGGGCGGGAGGGCCGAAACGAGCAGTACTTC. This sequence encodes CATVMGREGRNEQYF.